These 9 T cell receptor beta chains share one sample of origin, sequenced in a study of control samples from healthy donors and cancer patients. Some clones are missing from TCRdb's copy, which holds only in-frame ones; the method was immunoSEQ multiplex PCR. The table shows some 74,000 clones, with 94% occurring only once. Material: blood. These receptors were taken from a woman aged 25 to 39 in good health.

The chain joins TRBV24-1 to TRBJ2-5, with D hard to call. CDR1 is KGHDR, CDR2 SFDVKD, per germline. The CDR3 runs to 14 residues. The ends were cut back, 4 bases at V and 5 bases at J, with 13 bases in the middle. This chain's CDR3 is CATSDPAPRETQYF. CDR3 sequence (DNA): TGTGCCACCAGTGACCCGGCCCCGAGGGAGACCCAGTACTTC.

The V call is TRBV30, the J call TRBJ1-5, with no clear D. The CDR3 has 13 residues. Germline V gene lookup returns CDR1 GTSNPN and CDR2 SVGIG (reference sequence). The V end lost 0 bases, the J end lost 6 bases, and 9 bases lay between the germline ends. CDR3: CAWSVGVSQPQHF. The CDR3 region has the DNA TGTGCCTGGAGTGTAGGCGTAAGTCAGCCCCAGCATTTT.

This chain links TRBV14 with TRBJ1-1, with D uncertain. Germline lookup yields CDR1 SGHDN and CDR2 FVKESK. The CDR3 length is 14 residues. Trimming stripped 1 base from V and 4 bases from J, with 10 bases between. The CDR3 spells CASSQGKGSTEAFF. The CDR3 DNA is TGTGCCAGCAGCCAAGGAAAAGGGAGCACTGAAGCTTTCTTT.

The chain has TRBV13 and TRBJ2-3; 7 bases map to TRBD2. The CDR3 contains 14 residues. Unmatched junction bases numbered 4, after V lost 5 bases and J lost 2 bases. In germline, CDR1 is PRHDT, CDR2 FYEKMQ (reference sequence). CDR3 region: CASSQGLSTDTQYF. The DNA for the CDR3 is TGTGCCAGCAGCCAGGGACTATCCACAGATACGCAGTATTTT.

The chain combines TRBV7-2 with TRBJ2-2; D gene unclear. CDR3 size: 17 residues. V was trimmed by 4 bases and J by 0 bases, leaving 15 bases between them. Germline V CDR1 and CDR2: SGHTA, FQGNSA. This chain's CDR3 is CASSSHLYSSNTGELFF. The CDR3, as DNA: TGTGCCAGCAGCTCACATTTATACAGTTCGAACACCGGGGAGCTGTTTTTT.

The chain is built from TRBV5-1 and TRBJ1-3, with a possible D match to TRBD1 (5 bases). Per the germline V gene, CDR1 is SGHRS and CDR2 is YFSETQ. V was clipped by 0 bases and J by 4 bases, with 20 bases between them. This CDR3 is 18 amino acids long. CDR3 residues: CASSLGSLPRGPGNTIYF. The DNA of the CDR3 is TGCGCCAGCAGCTTGGGCTCCCTCCCACGGGGACCCGGAAACACCATATATTTT.

DNA of the CDR3: TGTGCCAGCAGGCTAACCGGGACAGGGAACACCGGGGAGCTGTTTTTT. Its protein is CASRLTGTGNTGELFF. This chain links TRBV2 with TRBJ2-2; 8 positions match TRBD1. V shed 6 bases and J 1 base; nucleotides not matched to a gene: 7. The germline V gene has CDR1 SNHLY and CDR2 FYNNEI. CDR3 size: 16 residues. Using reference TRBV2 and TRBJ2-2 for the parts outside the CDR3, the full variable domain is EPEVTQTPSHQVTQMGQEVILRCVPISNHLYFYWYRQILGQKVEFLVSFYNNEISEKSEIFDDQFSVERPDGSNFTLKIRSTKLEDSAMYFCASRLTGTGNTGELFFGEGSRLTVL.

This clone was found a few times. This chain links TRBV6-5 with TRBJ2-5; no clear D. Trimming removed 3 bases at V and 9 bases at J, with 17 bases between. The germline V gene has CDR1 MNHEY and CDR2 SVGAGI. This CDR3 comprises 14 residues. DNA for the CDR3: TGTGCCAGCAGTTATGCCCCACGTTCCGGCCCCCAGTACTTC. This translates into CASSYAPRSGPQYF.

The chain carries TRBV19 and TRBJ1-1; a weak D match, TRBD1 (6 bases). The CDR3 totals 15 residues. Trimming removed 5 bases from V and 6 bases from J, with 19 bases in between. Germline V lookup: CDR1 LNHDA, CDR2 SQIVND (reference sequence). CDR3 bases: TGTGCCAGTAGTCCCGACCGGGACATGGCCCCTGAAGCTTTCTTT. This sequence encodes CASSPDRDMAPEAFF.